The clone carrying this T cell receptor (beta chain) was counted between two and nine times. Its antigen remains unidentified. TCRdb re-called the reads with MiXCR, one entry per CDR3 protein. The data show about 350,000 distinct CDR3 sequences, with around a third seen just once and less than 15% held by the top ten. The data were taken from a study of T cell repertoires in cytomegalovirus infection. Germline loops: CDR1 MNHNS, CDR2 SASEGT. Germline trimming cut 4 bases from V and 2 bases from J; bases unmatched to any gene: 7. The CDR3 is made up of 15 amino acids. The chain recombines TRBV6-1 with TRBJ2-5; 7 nucleotides match TRBD1. Here the sequenced sample was cultured PBMCs, taken from culture after CMV antigen stimulation. This receptor was obtained from a human donor in good health (CMV status not recorded). Some clones in this sample may be carry-over from other donors' samples. Here the CDR3 DNA reads TGTGCCAGCAGTGGGGCCGGGACAGCTCAAGAGACCCAGTACTTC. Its translation: CASSGAGTAQETQYF.